This passage covers 12 T cell receptor beta chains from one sample sequenced in a study of shared clonotypes between healthy human individuals. Profiled with immunoSEQ multiplex PCR; TCRdb holds only in-frame clones, not every one. The data show over a million clones, 96% seen once. The sample was naive CD4+ T cells sorted from blood. The subset was: CD45RA+ positively selected. The receptors stem from a man younger than 40 in good health.

This clone was seen many times. This sequence joins TRBV7-2 and TRBJ1-5; D ambiguous. V shed 3 bases and J shed 7 bases, with 13 bases lying between them. CDR1 and CDR2 (germline): SGHTA, FQGNSA. The CDR3 has 14 amino acids. The CDR3 nucleotides are TGTGCCAGCAGCTTGTCCGTCTCCGAACAGCCCCAGCATTTT. Amino acids: CASSLSVSEQPQHF. Looking up the rest from reference TRBV7-2 and TRBJ1-5 gives the full variable domain: GAGVSQSPSNKVTEKGKDVELRCDPISGHTALYWYRQSLGQGLEFLIYFQGNSAPDKSGLPSDRFSAERTGGSVSTLTIQRTQQEDSAVYLCASSLSVSEQPQHFGDGTRLSIL.

On this clone: Likely a read error: the CDR3 ends without its conserved phenylalanine or tryptophan. Because the CDR3's place on the DNA is in doubt, the DNA is left out and the CDR3 is given as listed by TCRdb. The CDR3 spells CASSLPGQPY. The V call is TRBV28, the J call TRBJ1-2; the table's D call, TRBD1, has no DNA check behind it. The CDR3 region is 10 residues in length, termini included. In germline, CDR1 is MDHEN, CDR2 SYDVKM.

The CDR3 reads CASSGPGQGMYTQYF. As DNA, the CDR3 is TGCGCCAGCAGTGGGCCAGGGCAGGGGATGTATACGCAGTATTTT. This rearrangement joins TRBV10-2 to TRBJ2-3; maybe TRBD1 (6 bases). The V end lost 4 bases, the J end lost 7 bases, and 18 bases lay between the germline ends. The CDR3 loop spans 15 amino acids. The germline V gene encodes CDR1 WSHSY and CDR2 SAAADI.

The chain's CDR3 is CASSGASLLARGHEQFF. The CDR3 DNA sequence: TGTGCCAGCAGCGGTGCAAGCCTACTAGCTCGGGGCCATGAGCAGTTCTTC. The chain recombines TRBV7-2 with TRBJ2-1; D is perhaps TRBD2 (6 bases). V was cut by 5 bases and J by 8 bases, with 25 bases left in between. Germline V gene lookup returns CDR1 SGHTA and CDR2 FQGNSA. The CDR3 is made up of 17 amino acids.

The chain carries TRBV30 and TRBJ2-7, with 7 bases identical to TRBD2. V shed 5 bases, J shed 6 bases, and the junction held 1 base outside the gene matches. The CDR3 is 10 residues long. Germline V CDR1 and CDR2: GTSNPN, SVGIG (reference sequence). The CDR3 is CAWGRGEQYF. The DNA for the CDR3 is TGTGCCTGGGGGAGGGGCGAGCAGTACTTC.

Remarks on this clone: The sample carries other DNA sequences with the same CDR3. V gene TRBV9 combines with J gene TRBJ2-1; D not resolved. With 4 bases removed from V and 0 bases from J, the gap between germline ends came to 11 bases. This CDR3 region has 15 residues. The V gene's germline CDR1 is SGDLS and CDR2 YYNGEE. The CDR3: CASSPRVSSYNEQFF. The CDR3 bases are TGTGCCAGCAGCCCCCGGGTGAGCTCCTACAATGAGCAGTTCTTC.

This chain links TRBV28 with TRBJ2-1; TRBD1 is a possible D gene (6 bases). The CDR3 loop spans 17 amino acids. The germline gives CDR1 MDHEN, CDR2 SYDVKM. The V end was cut by 2 bases, the J end by 4 bases, with 18 bases between. The CDR3 coding sequence is TGTGCCAGCAGTTTAGCGCTGGACAGAAGCGTTTACAATGAGCAGTTCTTC. It yields the protein CASSLALDRSVYNEQFF.

J is TRBJ2-5 and V is TRBV18, with 7 nucleotides matching TRBD1. Germline CDR1 KGHSH, CDR2 LQKENI. The CDR3 covers 14 residues. After removal of 6 bases from V and 4 bases from J, the junction contained 8 bases not matched to a gene. This CDR3 reads CASSQQGVRETQYF. The CDR3 DNA reads TGTGCCAGCTCCCAGCAGGGGGTACGAGAGACCCAGTACTTC.

To note about this clone: This sample includes further DNA sequences coding for the same CDR3. The chain carries TRBV6-5 and TRBJ1-5; a weak D match, TRBD1 (5 bases). V lost 0 bases, J lost 3 bases, and 9 bases lay in between. The CDR3 totals 15 residues. From germline, CDR1 is MNHEY and CDR2 SVGAGI. CDR3 protein: CASSYSGLPNQPQHF. CDR3 DNA sequence: TGTGCCAGCAGTTACTCGGGACTGCCCAATCAGCCCCAGCATTTT.

The chain recombines TRBV19 with TRBJ2-2; 9 nucleotides agree with TRBD2. J was trimmed by 2 bases and V by 5 bases; bases with no gene match: 3. The length of the CDR3 is 15 residues. Per the germline V gene, CDR1 is LNHDA and CDR2 is SQIVND (reference sequence). The CDR3 nucleotides are TGTGCCAGTAGTCGGGGACTAGCCAACACCGGGGAGCTGTTTTTT. It codes for CASSRGLANTGELFF.

In its sample, this clone was seen once. Distinct nucleotide sequences in the sample also encode this CDR3. V is TRBV28 and J is TRBJ2-6; weak D call: TRBD2 (7 bases). This CDR3 contains 15 residues. The V gene's germline CDR1 is MDHEN and CDR2 SYDVKM. Trimming removed 2 bases from V and 4 bases from J, with 9 bases in between. The CDR3 DNA reads TGTGCCAGCAGTTTACGGGGGGCCGGGGCCAACGTCCTGACTTTC. This gives the protein CASSLRGAGANVLTF.

V gene TRBV7-2 combines with J gene TRBJ2-3; TRBD2 is a possible D gene (6 bases). The germline gives CDR1 SGHTA, CDR2 FQGNSA. This CDR3 spans 16 amino acids. Trimming removed 0 bases from V and 6 bases from J, with 16 bases in between. The CDR3 bases are TGTGCCAGCAGCTTAGCGCGATGGGGGAGCGGGGATACGCAGTATTTT. This translates into CASSLARWGSGDTQYF.